The clone carrying this T cell receptor beta chain came up many times. The data were taken from a study of T cells in Graves' hyperthyroidism and ophthalmopathy. TCR beta CDR3 regions were amplified from RNA. The TCR CDR3 was amplified in a first-round RT-PCR using the HTBI primer set. TCRdb recomputed calls from the multiplex PCR reads with MiXCR, one row per CDR3 protein. Of around 280,000 distinct CDR3 sequences in the sample, roughly an eighth are singletons; the top ten hold roughly 8.2%. What was sequenced was blood. The TCR comes from a woman in her 40s with Graves' hyperthyroidism.

The CDR3, as DNA: TGTGCCAGCAGTTACACAGGGGGTGGTTCACCCCTCCACTTT. This encodes CASSYTGGGSPLHF. V gene TRBV28 combines with J gene TRBJ1-6, with TRBD1 matching 8 bases. Trimming cost V 4 bases and J 9 bases; bases outside gene matches: 5. CDR1 and CDR2 (germline): MDHEN, SYDVKM. This CDR3 has 14 residues.